This TCR beta chain was profiled in a study of control samples from healthy donors and cancer patients. Germline assignment: CDR1 GTSNPN and CDR2 SVGIG (reference sequence). CDR3 size: 14 residues. Trimming pared 4 bases from V and 9 bases from J, leaving 16 bases between. Assay used: immunoSEQ multiplex PCR; TCRdb lists only in-frame clones, some missing. Of about 120,000 clones in the sample, roughly nine tenths were seen once. This chain connects TRBV30 to TRBJ1-6, with D possibly being TRBD1 (6 bases). Sequences were obtained from PBMCs. This clonotype originated in a woman aged 50 to 60 with colorectal cancer. The CDR3 sequence: CAWMGRGRGSPLHF. The CDR3 bases are TGTGCCTGGATGGGCAGGGGTAGGGGTTCACCCCTCCACTTT.